The 17 T cell receptor beta chains in this list originate from one sample, sequenced in a study of blood T cell repertoires in COVID-19. The assay was immunoSEQ multiplex PCR, and TCRdb's table has in-frame clones only and misses some. This table holds around 50,000 clones, 80% to 95% found once. Sequencing input: peripheral blood. All receptors come from a human donor in a cohort sampled during active COVID-19.

The chain is built from TRBV3-1 (or the pseudogene TRBV3-2) and TRBJ2-5; TRBD2 aligns across 8 bases. This CDR3 is built from 15 residues. Trimming removed 1 base from V and 5 bases from J; junction bases left unmatched: 6. Per the germline V gene, CDR1 is LGHDT and CDR2 is YNNKEL (reference sequence). CDR3 in amino acids: CASSQVAGGGETQYF. The CDR3 DNA sequence: TGTGCCAGCAGCCAAGTCGCGGGAGGAGGCGAGACCCAGTACTTC.

V gene TRBV11-3 combines with J gene TRBJ2-1; a weak D match, TRBD2 (6 bases). The V and J ends lost 4 bases and 10 bases respectively, with 14 bases between them. The CDR3 contains 13 residues. Looked up from germline, CDR1 is SGHNT and CDR2 is YENEEA. CDR3 in amino acids: CASSSPGVREQFF. The CDR3 DNA reads as TGTGCCAGCAGCTCGCCGGGGGTAAGAGAGCAGTTCTTC.

The chain combines TRBV11-2 with TRBJ2-1; D not resolved. Germline-derived CDR1 and CDR2 are SGHAT and FQNNGV. CDR3 length equals 13 residues. The V gene lost 5 bases and the J gene lost 4 bases, with 9 bases spanning the gap. CDR3 sequence (DNA): TGTGCCAGCAGCGTACCCACATACAATGAGCAGTTCTTC. It translates to CASSVPTYNEQFF.

Concerning this clone: Germline is not matched at one junction end, which may reflect a read error. The V gene is TRBV28, the J gene TRBJ2-7; 12 nucleotides agree with TRBD2. The CDR3 has 16 residues. The V gene's germline CDR1 is MDHEN and CDR2 SYDVKM. This CDR3 reads CASSLKTSGSSSEQYF. CDR3 in DNA: TGTGCCAGCAGTTTAAAGACTAGCGGGAGTTCCTCCGAGCAGTACTTC.

The rearrangement uses TRBV28 and TRBJ2-3; TRBD1 aligns across 9 bases. J lost 3 bases, V lost 0 bases, and 1 base had no gene match. Germline-derived CDR1 and CDR2 are MDHEN and SYDVKM. This CDR3 contains 15 residues. The CDR3 region is CASSLWGQGTDTQYF. The CDR3 region has the DNA TGTGCCAGCAGTTTATGGGGACAGGGAACAGATACGCAGTATTTT.

The genes are TRBV12-3 or TRBV12-4 and TRBJ2-5, with D perhaps TRBD2 (5 bases). TRBJ2-7 matches the DNA end more closely, so the J call is doubtful. The CDR3 is 11 amino acids. The CDR3 loop reads CASRLGNEQYF. The CDR3 DNA follows: TGTGCCAGCAGACTCGGGAACGAGCAGTACTTC.

This chain uses TRBV21-1 with TRBJ2-3; the table gives TRBD1 as D, unverified against the DNA. TRBV21-1 is shown as a pseudogene. This CDR3 is built from 12 residues. CDR3 in amino acids: CASRRQGFTQYF. For the CDR3, the DNA is TGTGCCAGCAGGCGACAGGGATTTACGCAGTATTTT.

J is TRBJ1-5 and V is TRBV5-1; 10 bases fit TRBD1. Per the germline V gene, CDR1 is SGHRS and CDR2 is YFSETQ. The CDR3 totals 18 residues. Germline trimming cut 7 bases from V and 0 bases from J; bases unmatched to any gene: 13. The CDR3 sequence: CASHPNPGQGYSNQPQHF. The CDR3 nucleotides are TGCGCCAGCCACCCCAACCCGGGACAGGGGTATAGCAATCAGCCCCAGCATTTT.

CDR3 sequence: CASSVEGGRAYEQFF. The CDR3 bases are TGTGCCAGCAGCGTAGAAGGCGGGAGGGCCTATGAGCAGTTCTTC. The genes are TRBV9 and TRBJ2-1; 9 positions match TRBD2. The CDR3 consists of 15 residues. The V gene end was trimmed by 0 bases and the J gene end by 8 bases; junction bases not matched to a gene: 6. Germline V gene data show CDR1 as SGDLS and CDR2 as YYNGEE.

The chain carries TRBV11-2 and TRBJ2-5; D may be TRBD1 (5 bases). The CDR3 contains 14 residues. Trimming took 4 bases from V and 4 from J, leaving 13 bases between them. Germline CDR1 is SGHAT and CDR2 is FQNNGV. The CDR3 region is CASSSRVGAETQYF. CDR3 coding DNA: TGTGCCAGCAGCTCCCGAGTAGGGGCAGAGACCCAGTACTTC.

The genes are TRBV30 and TRBJ2-2; possible D gene TRBD1, 6 bases. V lost 1 base, J lost 4 bases, and 7 bases lay in between. The CDR3 has 13 residues. The germline V gene encodes CDR1 GTSNPN and CDR2 SVGIG (reference sequence). For the CDR3, the DNA is TGTGCCTGGAGTGAACAGGGCACCGGGGAGCTGTTTTTT. Translation gives CAWSEQGTGELFF.

The chain is built from TRBV7-9 and TRBJ2-5; D not resolved. V lost 1 base and J lost 0, with 12 bases in between. From germline, CDR1 is SEHNR and CDR2 FQNEAQ (reference sequence). The CDR3 is 16 amino acids. For the CDR3, the DNA is TGTGCCAGCAGCTTAGGGTCCTTGGCCTACCAAGAGACCCAGTACTTC. As protein: CASSLGSLAYQETQYF. Filled out from reference TRBV7-9 and TRBJ2-5, the complete variable domain reads DTGVSQNPRHKITKRGQNVTFRCDPISEHNRLYWYRQTLGQGPEFLTYFQNEAQLEKSRLLSDRFSAERPKGSFSTLEIQRTEQGDSAMYLCASSLGSLAYQETQYFGPGTRLLVL.

The J gene is TRBJ2-5, the V gene TRBV25-1; TRBD1 matches at 7 bases. In germline, CDR1 is MGHDK, CDR2 SYGVNS. The CDR3 is 16 residues long. The V segment lost 1 base and the J segment 3 bases; nucleotides outside the gene matches: 8. This chain's CDR3 is CASSESLKGAKETQYF. The CDR3 DNA follows: TGTGCCAGCAGTGAATCCTTGAAGGGGGCGAAAGAGACCCAGTACTTC.

The chain is built from TRBV10-3 and TRBJ2-2; 10 positions agree with TRBD1. Germline values: CDR1 ENHRY, CDR2 SYGVKD. The CDR3 totals 13 residues. The V segment lost 7 bases and the J segment 9 bases; nucleotides outside the gene matches: 5. CDR3 in DNA: TGTGCCATCACCGGGGACAGGGGTTGGGAGCTGTTTTTT. Protein: CAITGDRGWELFF.

The chain joins TRBV3-1 (or the pseudogene TRBV3-2) to TRBJ2-1; 14 bases map to TRBD2. CDR1 and CDR2 (germline): LGHDT, YNNKEL (reference sequence). This CDR3 is 19 amino acids long. With V trimmed by 2 bases and J by 1 base, 7 bases remained unmatched. CDR3 sequence reads: CASSQPGLAGGSSYNEQFF. The CDR3 bases are TGTGCCAGCAGCCAACCCGGACTAGCGGGAGGAAGTTCCTACAATGAGCAGTTCTTC.

The chain couples TRBV19 to TRBJ1-5; tentatively, D is TRBD1 (6 bases). In germline, CDR1 is LNHDA, CDR2 SQIVND (reference sequence). With 1 base removed from V and 9 bases from J, the gap between germline ends came to 7 bases. The CDR3 has 12 amino acids. CDR3 region: CASSIVGGPQHF. CDR3 coding DNA: TGTGCCAGTAGTATAGTAGGGGGGCCCCAGCATTTT.

The chain combines TRBV5-1 with TRBJ2-7; D may be TRBD1 (5 bases). With 2 bases removed from V and 6 bases from J, the gap between germline ends came to 15 bases. The germline V gene encodes CDR1 SGHRS and CDR2 YFSETQ. The CDR3 has 14 residues. This CDR3 reads CASSLGQNTGEQYF. The CDR3 DNA sequence: TGCGCCAGCAGCTTAGGACAAAATACGGGCGAGCAGTACTTC.